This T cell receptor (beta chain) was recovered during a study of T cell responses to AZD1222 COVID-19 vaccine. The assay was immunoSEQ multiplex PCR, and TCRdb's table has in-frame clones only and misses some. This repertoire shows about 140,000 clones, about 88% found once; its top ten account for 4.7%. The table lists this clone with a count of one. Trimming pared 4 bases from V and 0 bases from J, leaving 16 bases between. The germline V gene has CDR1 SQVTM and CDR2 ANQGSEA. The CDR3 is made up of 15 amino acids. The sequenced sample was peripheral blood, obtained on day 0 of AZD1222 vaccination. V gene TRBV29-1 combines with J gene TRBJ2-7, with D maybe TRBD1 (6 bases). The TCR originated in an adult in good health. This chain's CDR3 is CSVVAATGSSYEQYF. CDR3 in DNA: TGCAGCGTTGTAGCTGCTACAGGGAGCTCCTACGAGCAGTACTTC.